The rows below give T cell receptor beta chains drawn from one sample of a study of cytomegalovirus exposure and HLA in healthy donors. Sequencing was performed with immunoSEQ multiplex PCR; in TCRdb, only in-frame clones are kept and a portion is missing. In the table there are roughly 140,000 clones, roughly 80% of which are singletons. Sequencing input: PBMCs. Receptor source: a middle-aged woman in good health and CMV-seropositive. Both conserved end residues are part of each CDR3. Fields, in order: J gene, clone size, CDR3 length, D gene, V gene, CDR3 protein, CDR3 DNA. A D gene is named only where the DNA matches it firmly. Expanded clones are given a class, and other clones once, few, many or no size at all.

J gene: TRBJ2-3
clone size: once
CDR3 length: 15
D gene: TRBD1
V gene: TRBV5-4
CDR3 protein: CASSLAGGKTDTQYF
CDR3 DNA: TGTGCCAGCAGCTTGGCAGGGGGTAAAACAGATACGCAGTATTTT

J gene: TRBJ1-4
clone size: few
CDR3 length: 14
D gene: -
V gene: TRBV18
CDR3 protein: CASSPIGQNEKLFF
CDR3 DNA: TGTGCCAGCTCACCAATCGGACAGAATGAAAAACTGTTTTTT

J gene: TRBJ2-7
clone size: -
CDR3 length: 15
D gene: TRBD2
V gene: TRBV9
CDR3 protein: CASSVGTSGGYEQYF
CDR3 DNA: TGTGCCAGCAGCGTAGGGACTAGCGGGGGCTACGAGCAGTACTTC

J gene: TRBJ2-7
clone size: -
CDR3 length: 13
D gene: TRBD2
V gene: TRBV25-1
CDR3 protein: CASSDPRPGGQYF
CDR3 DNA: TGTGCCAGCAGTGACCCCCGACCGGGAGGGCAGTACTTC

J gene: TRBJ2-3
clone size: -
CDR3 length: 14
D gene: TRBD1
V gene: TRBV7-9
CDR3 protein: CASSVGQGGDTQYF
CDR3 DNA: TGTGCCAGCAGCGTGGGACAGGGGGGAGATACGCAGTATTTT

J gene: TRBJ2-7
clone size: -
CDR3 length: 13
D gene: -
V gene: TRBV28
CDR3 protein: CATRGFPENEQYF
CDR3 DNA: TGTGCCACCCGGGGGTTCCCAGAAAACGAGCAGTACTTC

J gene: TRBJ2-7
clone size: -
CDR3 length: 16
D gene: TRBD1
V gene: TRBV7-8
CDR3 protein: CASSLLPRQGLSEQYF
CDR3 DNA: TGTGCCAGCAGCCTCCTCCCCCGACAGGGGTTGAGCGAGCAGTACTTC

J gene: TRBJ1-2
clone size: -
CDR3 length: 14
D gene: -
V gene: TRBV30
CDR3 protein: CAWSVPTPRGGYTF
CDR3 DNA: TGTGCCTGGAGTGTACCCACACCGCGGGGGGGCTACACCTTC

J gene: TRBJ2-7
clone size: -
CDR3 length: 14
D gene: TRBD2
V gene: TRBV30
CDR3 protein: CAWRASGGAQEQYF
CDR3 DNA: TGTGCCTGGAGGGCTAGCGGGGGGGCCCAAGAGCAGTACTTC

J gene: TRBJ1-1
clone size: -
CDR3 length: 12
D gene: -
V gene: TRBV29-1
CDR3 protein: CSVAGAGFEAFF
CDR3 DNA: TGCAGCGTCGCAGGAGCGGGTTTTGAAGCTTTCTTT

J gene: TRBJ2-5
clone size: -
CDR3 length: 16
D gene: TRBD2
V gene: TRBV6-6
CDR3 protein: CASSGDPLAGQETQYF
CDR3 DNA: TGTGCCAGCAGTGGGGATCCACTAGCGGGGCAAGAGACCCAGTACTTC

J gene: TRBJ2-7
clone size: -
CDR3 length: 11
D gene: -
V gene: TRBV20-1
CDR3 protein: CSAQQVDEQYF
CDR3 DNA: TGCAGTGCTCAACAGGTTGACGAGCAGTACTTC

J gene: TRBJ2-7
clone size: -
CDR3 length: 15
D gene: -
V gene: TRBV25-1
CDR3 protein: CASSVGQSYSYEQYF
CDR3 DNA: TGTGCCAGCAGTGTCGGACAATCCTACTCCTACGAGCAGTACTTC

J gene: TRBJ1-2
clone size: -
CDR3 length: 15
D gene: TRBD1
V gene: TRBV5-6
CDR3 protein: CASSFRWTGARGYTF
CDR3 DNA: TGTGCCAGCAGCTTTCGGTGGACAGGGGCTCGGGGCTACACCTTC

J gene: TRBJ2-7
clone size: -
CDR3 length: 14
D gene: -
V gene: TRBV27
CDR3 protein: CASSLQTDSYEQYF
CDR3 DNA: TGTGCCAGCAGCCTCCAGACAGATTCCTACGAGCAGTACTTC

J gene: TRBJ1-1
clone size: -
CDR3 length: 14
D gene: -
V gene: TRBV6-5
CDR3 protein: CASSDGGLNTEAFF
CDR3 DNA: TGTGCCAGCAGTGATGGAGGGTTGAACACTGAAGCTTTCTTT

J gene: TRBJ1-2
clone size: -
CDR3 length: 14
D gene: -
V gene: TRBV5-5
CDR3 protein: CASSLVRSGVSYTF
CDR3 DNA: TGTGCCAGCAGCTTGGTACGGTCGGGAGTTAGCTACACCTTC

J gene: TRBJ2-7
clone size: -
CDR3 length: 14
D gene: -
V gene: TRBV27
CDR3 protein: CASSLSRYSYEQYF
CDR3 DNA: TGTGCCAGCAGTTTATCGAGGTACTCCTACGAGCAGTACTTC

J gene: TRBJ1-2
clone size: -
CDR3 length: 14
D gene: -
V gene: TRBV18
CDR3 protein: CASSSSIGLDGYTF
CDR3 DNA: TGTGCCAGCTCATCGTCAATCGGGTTGGATGGCTACACCTTC

J gene: TRBJ2-7
clone size: few
CDR3 length: 13
D gene: -
V gene: TRBV5-6
CDR3 protein: CASNRVPSYEQYF
CDR3 DNA: TGTGCCAGCAACAGGGTCCCCTCCTACGAGCAGTACTTC

J gene: TRBJ1-1
clone size: -
CDR3 length: 14
D gene: -
V gene: TRBV9
CDR3 protein: CASSVSGAETEAFF
CDR3 DNA: TGTGCCAGCAGCGTATCAGGGGCTGAGACTGAAGCTTTCTTT

J gene: TRBJ2-7
clone size: -
CDR3 length: 14
D gene: -
V gene: TRBV27
CDR3 protein: CASSTGLLSYEQYF
CDR3 DNA: TGTGCCAGCAGTACCGGACTCCTCTCCTACGAGCAGTACTTC

J gene: TRBJ2-1
clone size: -
CDR3 length: 18
D gene: TRBD2
V gene: TRBV5-1
CDR3 protein: CASRPSLGAGGRGNEQFF
CDR3 DNA: TGCGCCAGCAGGCCTTCATTAGGGGCGGGAGGGCGTGGCAATGAGCAGTTCTTC

J gene: TRBJ1-6
clone size: -
CDR3 length: 14
D gene: -
V gene: TRBV6-4
CDR3 protein: CASSEGVRNSPLHF
CDR3 DNA: TGTGCCAGCAGTGAGGGAGTACGGAATTCACCCCTCCACTTT

J gene: TRBJ2-7
clone size: -
CDR3 length: 15
D gene: -
V gene: TRBV4-1
CDR3 protein: CASSQEGGISYEQYF
CDR3 DNA: TGCGCCAGCAGCCAAGAGGGCGGGATCTCCTACGAGCAGTACTTC

J gene: TRBJ1-2
clone size: once
CDR3 length: 14
D gene: TRBD1
V gene: TRBV4-2
CDR3 protein: CASSPRQGRDGYTF
CDR3 DNA: TGTGCCAGCAGCCCACGACAGGGTCGAGATGGCTACACCTTC

J gene: TRBJ1-2
clone size: -
CDR3 length: 13
D gene: -
V gene: TRBV7-2
CDR3 protein: CASSPFTGTGYTF
CDR3 DNA: TGTGCCAGCAGCCCTTTTACAGGGACCGGCTACACCTTC

J gene: TRBJ1-1
clone size: -
CDR3 length: 16
D gene: -
V gene: TRBV28
CDR3 protein: CASRVVGRTRNTEAFF
CDR3 DNA: TGTGCCAGCAGGGTCGTCGGGAGAACCCGGAACACTGAAGCTTTCTTT

J gene: TRBJ2-5
clone size: -
CDR3 length: 15
D gene: -
V gene: TRBV25-1
CDR3 protein: CASSESRDIKETQYF
CDR3 DNA: TGTGCCAGCAGTGAATCCCGGGACATAAAAGAGACCCAGTACTTC